The text below deals with one TCR beta chain. This clone's antigen is unknown. Base qualities were left out, and no much larger clone turns up one base away. Participants in the prospective study were aged roughly 18 to 100 years, lived in 20 to 25 United States geographic areas, and enrolled through a virtual design. In the prospective study, cohorts were assigned on the basis of participant-reported clinical history obtained from a screening survey and a study questionnaire. For ImmuneRACE Cohort 3, a participant was defined as recovered based on two consecutive negative NP/OP PCR tests, clearance by a healthcare professional, or resolution of symptoms. Mobile phlebotomists in the prospective study collected whole blood, serum and a nasopharyngeal or oropharyngeal swab from every participant. Prospective study participants could optionally give additional blood draws and questionnaires over an approximately two-month period. Before DNA extraction, blood samples from the prospective study were shipped at room temperature or frozen.

These data originate in a study of blood T cell repertoires in COVID-19 (dated by TCRdb to about 2020). About the study as a whole: Samples from collaborators originated in the United States, Italy and Spain and spanned both the acute and convalescent phases of COVID-19. Nearly every sample came with metadata listing a de-identified subject ID, COVID-19 status, age in years and sex. A freely available public database, intended as a resource for researchers studying the immune response to SARS-CoV-2, is where the repertoires were released. The prospective study material was composed of cDNA or gDNA derived from T cells, B-cell-depleted T cells, or PBMCs. The samples were drawn from two sources: the first 160 participants of the ongoing ImmuneRACE study, and fewer than 1,500 subjects contributed by 6 global collaborators. HLA class I and class II types, where available, came from metadata supplied by the sample provider rather than from assay-based typing. Deeply sampled blood TCRbeta repertoires from subjects exposed to, actively infected with, or recovered from COVID-19 were included in the dataset.

Inclusive of the bounding cysteine and phenylalanine, the CDR3 is 13 residues long. Left in the record is the CDR3 DNA by itself, 39 bases read in frame from the first base. V is pruned by 0 bases and J by 4 bases, leaving 1 base of the junction without a gene match. According to the germline V gene, CDR1 reads SGHDT and CDR2 reads YYEEEE. TCRbeta CDR3 regions were amplified from genomic DNA using the immunoSEQ Assay, a bias-controlled multiplex PCR. From the authors' description of their analysis: Within the assay, amplification of reference gene primers was used to estimate how many nucleated cells each sample contained. To quantify the absolute abundance of each unique TCRbeta CDR3 rearrangement, sequence reads were collapsed and filtered. Productive Simpson clonality was computed per sample as the square root of Simpson's diversity index over productive rearrangements. The source is immuneACCESS, and TCRdb retained only in-frame sequences with V and J called. Part of the clones is not carried over; for the studies checked, unresolved V genes explain less than half of this, and the remainder is unexplained. That table supplies the V and J calls and clone size; D and trimming were determined from the DNA. For this sample there are approximately 390,000 clones; 85% to 90% appear just once. Of the sample, 10% is held by the ten largest clones.

Points the paper makes about the study in general: The amount of clinical and demographic metadata varied by source and participant and was provided uncurated.

Sequences were obtained from PBMCs or T cells enriched from blood (not recorded which). This sequence uses TRBV5-6 and TRBJ2-7; 7 bases in the middle match TRBD2. The origin of this receptor is a woman in her forties or fifties who had recovered from COVID-19. The bases are TGTGCCAGCAGCTTGGGCGGGGGTTACGAGCAGTACTTC. Translated, it reads CASSLGGGYEQYF.